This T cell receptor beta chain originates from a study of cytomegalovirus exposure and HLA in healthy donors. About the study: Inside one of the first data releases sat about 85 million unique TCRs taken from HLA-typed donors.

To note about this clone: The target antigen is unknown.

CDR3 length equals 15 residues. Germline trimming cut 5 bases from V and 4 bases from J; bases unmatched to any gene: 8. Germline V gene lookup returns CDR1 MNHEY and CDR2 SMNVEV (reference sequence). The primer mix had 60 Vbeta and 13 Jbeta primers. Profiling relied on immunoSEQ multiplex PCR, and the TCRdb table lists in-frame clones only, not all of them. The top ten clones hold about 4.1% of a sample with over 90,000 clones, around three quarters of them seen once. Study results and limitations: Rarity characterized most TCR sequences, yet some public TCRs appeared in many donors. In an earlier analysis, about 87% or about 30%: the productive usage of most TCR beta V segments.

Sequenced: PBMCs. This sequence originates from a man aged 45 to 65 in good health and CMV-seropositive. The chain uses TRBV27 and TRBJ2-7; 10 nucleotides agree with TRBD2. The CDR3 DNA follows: TGTGCCAGCAGTCCCCTCGGGACTAGCGATTACGAGCAGTACTTC. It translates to CASSPLGTSDYEQYF.